These 19 T cell receptor beta chains were sequenced from one sample in a study of shared clonotypes between healthy human individuals. Sequenced by immunoSEQ multiplex PCR; TCRdb stores in-frame clones only, minus some. The profile covers some 740,000 clones, with more than 85% appearing a single time and around 24% taken by the ten largest. Cells designated naive CD8 were CD45RO-negative and were positively selected for CCR7, with terminally differentiated effector memory CD45RA+ cells excluded. Sequencing input: naive CD8+ T cells sorted from blood. The source of these receptors is a man aged 25 to 40 in good health.

The rearrangement joins TRBV7-9 to TRBJ1-5; possible D gene TRBD1, 5 bases. V was shortened by 1 base and J by 4 bases, with 11 bases between the two germline ends. Germline CDR1 and CDR2: SEHNR and FQNEAQ (reference sequence). This CDR3 contains 15 residues. CDR3: CASSLGGGANQPQHF. CDR3 coding DNA: TGTGCCAGCAGCTTAGGGGGCGGGGCAAATCAGCCCCAGCATTTT.

The rearrangement links TRBV6-5 to TRBJ2-2; TRBD1 aligns across 10 bases. V dropped 4 bases and J dropped 6; count of bases not matched to a gene: 5. This CDR3 comprises 15 residues. CDR1 and CDR2 from the germline V gene are MNHEY and SVGAGI. The DNA of the CDR3 is TGTGCCAGCAGTTGGGGACAGGGGTTGTCCGGGGAGCTGTTTTTT. The encoded protein is CASSWGQGLSGELFF.

This chain connects TRBV28 to TRBJ2-7, with D maybe TRBD1 (6 bases). The germline CDR1 and CDR2 sequences are MDHEN and SYDVKM. V was shortened by 5 bases and J by 3 bases, with 17 bases between the two germline ends. The length of the CDR3 is 15 residues. This CDR3 reads CASSQTGWGHYEQYF. The CDR3 region has the DNA TGTGCCAGCAGTCAGACAGGATGGGGTCACTACGAGCAGTACTTC.

The chain couples TRBV14 to TRBJ1-3; 7 bases agree with TRBD1. The CDR3 spans 15 residues. With 2 bases clipped from V and 4 bases from J, the junction kept 5 bases outside the gene matches. Germline values: CDR1 SGHDN, CDR2 FVKESK. The CDR3 sequence is CASSQFTGVGNTIYF. The CDR3 DNA reads as TGTGCCAGCAGCCAATTCACAGGGGTCGGAAACACCATATATTTT. Supplemented by reference TRBV14 and TRBJ1-3, the full variable domain reads EAGVTQFPSHSVIEKGQTVTLRCDPISGHDNLYWYRRVMGKEIKFLLHFVKESKQDESGMPNNRFLAERTGGTYSTLKVQPAELEDSGVYFCASSQFTGVGNTIYFGEGSWLTVV.

V and J are TRBV18 and TRBJ2-7; TRBD1 is a possible D gene (5 bases). The V end lost 0 bases, the J end lost 3 bases, and 15 bases lay between the germline ends. The CDR3 sequence is 16 residues long. In germline, CDR1 is KGHSH, CDR2 LQKENI. The CDR3 DNA follows: TGTGCCAGCTCACCACCGGACATTGGACGGGTCTACGAGCAGTACTTC. This gives the protein CASSPPDIGRVYEQYF.

V is TRBV7-9 and J is TRBJ2-5; D not certain. This CDR3 has 14 residues. The germline CDR1 and CDR2 sequences are SEHNR and FQNEAQ (reference sequence). V dropped 1 base and J dropped 4 bases, with 10 bases sitting between them. CDR3 sequence reads: CASSLVGSRETQYF. In DNA form, the CDR3 reads TGTGCCAGCAGCTTAGTAGGCTCGAGAGAGACCCAGTACTTC.

This clone showed up just once. The J gene is TRBJ2-4, the V gene TRBV5-6; 12 positions agree with TRBD2. Germline CDR1 and CDR2: SGHDT and YYEEEE. After removal of 3 bases from V and 8 bases from J, the junction contained 9 bases not matched to a gene. CDR3 size: 16 residues. CDR3 DNA sequence: TGTGCCAGCAGCTACTGGACTAGCGGGATGGAAGACATTCAGTACTTC. Encoded protein: CASSYWTSGMEDIQYF.

This chain links TRBV29-1 with TRBJ2-2; TRBD1 agrees at 8 bases. CDR1 and CDR2 from the germline V gene are SQVTM and ANQGSEA. The CDR3 sequence is 14 residues long. The ends lost 5 bases at V and 5 bases at J; junction bases unmatched: 7. This CDR3 is CSVLWQGATGELFF. The DNA of the CDR3 is TGCAGCGTTCTTTGGCAGGGGGCAACCGGGGAGCTGTTTTTT.

The rearrangement links TRBV15 to TRBJ2-7; D possibly matches TRBD1 or TRBD2 (6 bases each). Germline CDR1 is LNHNV and CDR2 is YYDKDF (reference sequence). V lost 5 bases and J lost 4, with 21 bases in between. The CDR3 covers 16 residues. Written as DNA, the CDR3 is TGTGCCACCAGCCCCCGGAGGGGTGGGGGGCTGTACGAGCAGTACTTC. Translating it yields CATSPRRGGGLYEQYF. The complete variable domain, with remaining parts taken from reference TRBV15 and TRBJ2-7, reads DAMVIQNPRYQVTQFGKPVTLSCSQTLNHNVMYWYQQKSSQAPKLLFHYYDKDFNNEADTPDNFQSRRPNTSFCFLDIRSPGLGDTAMYLCATSPRRGGGLYEQYFGPGTRLTVT.

V and J are TRBV12-5 and TRBJ2-1; TRBD1 matches at 8 bases. The length of the CDR3 is 15 residues. Germline CDR1 reads LGHNT; CDR2 reads FRNRAP. V shed 4 bases and J 5 bases; nucleotides not matched to a gene: 7. The CDR3 DNA is TGTGCTAGTGGTTCCGGACAGGGTGCGGACAATGAGCAGTTCTTC. It yields the protein CASGSGQGADNEQFF.

This chain connects TRBV6-5 to TRBJ2-3; D possibly corresponds to TRBD1 (6 bases). The germline gives CDR1 MNHEY, CDR2 SVGAGI. V was cut by 6 bases and J by 4 bases, with 11 bases left in between. The CDR3 loop spans 13 amino acids. The CDR3 bases are TGTGCCAGCAGGGAACAGGGAGCAGATACGCAGTATTTT. Protein sequence: CASREQGADTQYF.

CDR3 in amino acids: CASSDLGQTAYGYTF. DNA of the CDR3: TGTGCCAGCAGTGATTTGGGACAGACCGCTTATGGCTACACCTTC. The chain joins TRBV2 to TRBJ1-2; TRBD1 agrees at 7 bases. In germline, CDR1 is SNHLY, CDR2 FYNNEI. This CDR3 is built from 15 residues. The J segment lost 5 bases and the V segment lost 3 bases, leaving 9 bases of the junction unmatched.

The chain employs TRBV20-1 and TRBJ1-1, with D uncertain. This CDR3 is 10 amino acids long. Trimming removed 3 bases from V and 7 bases from J, with 6 bases in between. Germline loops: CDR1 DFQATT, CDR2 SNEGSKA (reference sequence). CDR3 in DNA: TGCAGTGCTAGGTTAAGTGAAGCTTTCTTT. It yields the protein CSARLSEAFF.

This rearrangement joins TRBV29-1 to TRBJ2-7; TRBD1 matches 10 bases. The V gene's germline CDR1 is SQVTM and CDR2 ANQGSEA. Trimming took 7 bases from V and 0 from J; bases not matched to a gene: 6. The CDR3 is 14 residues long. This CDR3 is CSGLGQGSSYEQYF. Written as DNA, the CDR3 is TGCAGCGGCCTGGGACAGGGGAGCTCCTACGAGCAGTACTTC.

The chain recombines TRBV30 with TRBJ2-2; D is perhaps TRBD1 or TRBD2 (6 bases each). Germline CDR1 reads GTSNPN; CDR2 reads SVGIG (reference sequence). This CDR3 spans 19 amino acids. Trimming left V 0 bases short and J 6 bases short, with 26 bases between. The CDR3 protein is CAWSVGTPGGTSRAGELFF. CDR3 nucleotides: TGTGCCTGGAGTGTTGGGACACCCGGGGGTACGTCACGCGCCGGGGAGCTGTTTTTT.

This clone was recorded once. The V gene is TRBV28, the J gene TRBJ1-1; D is ambiguous. This CDR3 is built from 15 residues. The V end lost 4 bases, the J end lost 0 bases, and 12 bases lay between the germline ends. Germline V gene data show CDR1 as MDHEN and CDR2 as SYDVKM. As DNA, the CDR3 is TGTGCCAGCAGTTCCCCCCGGATAATGAACACTGAAGCTTTCTTT. Amino acid sequence: CASSSPRIMNTEAFF.

This clone was counted a single time. V is TRBV9 and J is TRBJ2-2, with D possibly TRBD2 on 6 matching bases. Trimming took off 4 bases at V and 3 bases at J, with 13 bases between the two ends. The CDR3 has 15 residues. Germline loops: CDR1 SGDLS, CDR2 YYNGEE. The CDR3 spells CASSHGTQYTGELFF. The CDR3 DNA sequence: TGTGCCAGCAGCCACGGGACTCAATACACCGGGGAGCTGTTTTTT.

V and J are TRBV7-7 and TRBJ2-1, with D tentatively TRBD1 (5 bases). The CDR3 runs 13 residues. Germline V lookup: CDR1 SSHAT, CDR2 FNYEAQ (reference sequence). V was shortened by 5 bases and J by 4 bases, with 9 bases between the two germline ends. The CDR3 DNA reads as TGTGCCAGCAGCACGACAGTATACAATGAGCAGTTCTTC. Its translation: CASSTTVYNEQFF.

The chain is built from TRBV4-1 and TRBJ2-5; 7 bases line up with TRBD1. Trimming removed 1 base from V and 2 bases from J; junction bases left unmatched: 4. Germline values: CDR1 MGHRA, CDR2 YSYEKL. The CDR3 runs 15 residues. In DNA form, the CDR3 reads TGCGCCAGCAGCCAAGCGGGCAGGGGGCAAGAGACCCAGTACTTC. It codes for CASSQAGRGQETQYF.